This entry lists 10 T cell receptor beta chains sequenced from one sample in a study of CD8 T cells in ankylosing spondylitis. TCRdb analysed the 5' RACE reads with MiXCR anew, one entry per CDR3 protein. The data contain more than 250,000 distinct CDR3 sequences, 6.5% to 10% of them singletons. Study-level findings and limits: There was a TCR beta motif, made of several highly homologous variants, that appeared characteristic of ankylosing spondylitis blood.

Their cognate antigens are unknown. Sequences were obtained from blood, either unsorted or a sorted T cell fraction (not recorded which). Every receptor here comes from a male donor with ankylosing spondylitis.

The sample holds many counts of this clonotype. The rearrangement uses TRBV29-1 and TRBJ2-5; possible D gene TRBD1, 5 bases. Per the germline V gene, CDR1 is SQVTM and CDR2 is ANQGSEA. Trimming took off 4 bases at V and 3 bases at J, with 18 bases between the two ends. The CDR3 runs 15 residues. CDR3 in DNA: TGCAGCGTTGCCCGAATGGGGCAGTTGGAAGAGACCCAGTACTTC. This gives the protein CSVARMGQLEETQYF.

The chain uses TRBV20-1 and TRBJ2-1, with TRBD2 identical over 8 bases. J gave up 6 bases and V 3 bases, and 7 bases lay outside the gene matches. Germline CDR1 DFQATT, CDR2 SNEGSKA (reference sequence). This CDR3 contains 14 residues. The CDR3 DNA reads TGCAGTGCTAGTGGCGGGAGGTTGGGCAATGAGCAGTTCTTC. This translates into CSASGGRLGNEQFF.

The chain recombines TRBV20-1 with TRBJ2-7, with D possibly TRBD2 on 5 matching bases. Trimming cost V 6 bases and J 1 base, with 13 bases left between them. Germline V lookup: CDR1 DFQATT, CDR2 SNEGSKA (reference sequence). The CDR3 is 13 residues long. The CDR3, as DNA: TGCAGTGCCCGAGGCCCGGGGTCCTACGAGCAGTACTTC. This encodes CSARGPGSYEQYF.

This clonotype was recorded many times. The CDR3 region is CAISKGTRGQETQYF. CDR3 sequence (DNA): TGTGCCATCAGTAAGGGGACTAGAGGACAAGAGACCCAGTACTTC. The V gene is TRBV10-3, the J gene TRBJ2-5, with 8 positions matching TRBD2. The CDR3 totals 15 residues. The V and J ends lost 5 bases and 2 bases, in that order; junction bases with no gene match: 7. Germline CDR1 and CDR2: ENHRY and SYGVKD.

This clonotype came up many times. The chain has TRBV20-1 and TRBJ1-3; 7 nucleotides agree with TRBD1. Looked up from germline, CDR1 is DFQATT and CDR2 is SNEGSKA (reference sequence). V dropped 2 bases and J dropped 1; count of bases not matched to a gene: 2. CDR3 size: 14 residues. CDR3 bases: TGCAGTGCTAGACTGACAGGGTCTGGAAACACCATATATTTT. It is translated as CSARLTGSGNTIYF.

This clonotype was counted at least ten times. The V and J genes are TRBV2 and TRBJ2-1, with TRBD1 identical over 8 bases. With V trimmed by 6 bases and J by 2 bases, 0 bases remained unmatched. The CDR3 runs to 13 residues. CDR1 and CDR2 from the germline V gene are SNHLY and FYNNEI. CDR3: CASRDRAYNEQFF. The CDR3 DNA reads as TGTGCCAGCAGGGACAGGGCCTACAATGAGCAGTTCTTC.

Many counts were recorded for this clonotype. V usage is TRBV6-4 and J usage is TRBJ2-5, with TRBD2 matching over 10 bases. V dropped 5 bases and J dropped 1; count of bases not matched to a gene: 22. The germline gives CDR1 MRHNA, CDR2 SNTAGT. The CDR3 is 21 residues long. The chain's CDR3 is CASSTSPPSGRDREFQETQYF. DNA of the CDR3: TGTGCCAGCAGTACCTCACCTCCCAGCGGGAGGGACCGCGAGTTCCAAGAGACCCAGTACTTC.

This clonotype has a count of ten or more. The chain is built from TRBV20-1 and TRBJ2-7; D call uncertain. Germline assignment: CDR1 DFQATT and CDR2 SNEGSKA (reference sequence). V was cut by 5 bases and J by 2 bases, with 10 bases left in between. The CDR3 contains 12 residues. CDR3 protein: CSASKTAYEQYF. The CDR3 DNA reads as TGCAGTGCTTCCAAGACCGCCTACGAGCAGTACTTC.

V gene TRBV28 combines with J gene TRBJ2-1, with 9 bases matching TRBD2. After removal of 5 bases from V and 8 bases from J, the junction contained 19 bases not matched to a gene. The CDR3 is made up of 18 amino acids. Germline V lookup: CDR1 MDHEN, CDR2 SYDVKM. The DNA for the CDR3 is TGTGCCAGCAGTCCCGGGACTAGCTGGAGGGAGGAGGGGCATGAGCAGTTCTTC. Translating gives CASSPGTSWREEGHEQFF.

This clonotype was found many times. This chain joins TRBV12-3 or TRBV12-4 and TRBJ2-7, with D possibly matching TRBD1 (5 bases). The ends were cut back, 1 base at V and 6 bases at J, with 7 bases in the middle. The CDR3 spans 12 residues. This chain's CDR3 is CASSLDRSEQYF. The DNA of the CDR3 is TGTGCCAGCAGTTTAGACAGGAGCGAGCAGTACTTC.